This entry describes one T cell receptor (beta chain). These data come from a study of T-cell reconstitution after alpha-beta-depleted transplantation in children. The library targeted TCRbeta and was prepared with unique molecular identifiers. One entry per CDR3 protein results from TCRdb running MiXCR on the PCR reads. Here the sample spans a few hundred thousand distinct CDR3 sequences, approximately 9.6% being singletons. The CDR3 is 16 residues long. CDR1 and CDR2 (germline): KGHSH, LQKENI. The ends were cut back, 2 bases at V and 2 bases at J, with 14 bases in the middle. Sequencing used PBMCs from the stem cell graft donor, obtained from the stem cell graft. The chain joins TRBV18 to TRBJ2-3, with D perhaps given as TRBD1 or TRBD2 (6 bases each). This clonotype was sampled from a human donor who donated a stem cell graft to a child with SCID. CDR3 in amino acids: CASSPFRGGDTDTQYF. CDR3 nucleotides: TGTGCCAGCTCACCATTCAGGGGCGGGGACACAGATACGCAGTATTTT.